This T cell receptor (beta chain) was recovered during a study of cytomegalovirus exposure and HLA in healthy donors. CDR3 length: 19 amino acids. Looked up from germline, CDR1 is SGHDT and CDR2 is YYEEEE. Trimming pared 2 bases from V and 5 bases from J, leaving 26 bases between. Amplification used 60 Vbeta primers and 13 Jbeta primers. Repertoires were generated with immunoSEQ multiplex PCR, while TCRdb's copy carries only in-frame clones and drops some. The table for this sample gives more than 95,000 clones. The chain employs TRBV5-6 and TRBJ2-1; D is ambiguous. The receptor was isolated from a man aged 25-40 years in good health and CMV-seronegative. Sequencing was carried out using PBMCs. CDR3 bases: TGTGCCAGCAGCTTAAAAAGAGAACAATATGGGCCGGTCAACAATGAGCAGTTCTTC. As protein: CASSLKREQYGPVNNEQFF.